This T cell receptor beta chain was documented in a study of blood T cell repertoires in COVID-19. Study background: Samples of COVID-19 (acute and convalescent) were obtained from the United States, Italy and Spain. In each case, the material was cDNA or gDNA derived from T cells, B-cell-depleted T cells, or PBMCs.

This clone was counted only a few times. Trimming removed 4 bases from V and 2 bases from J, with 18 bases in between. Germline V gene data show CDR1 as SGHRS and CDR2 as YFSETQ. The CDR3 totals 17 residues. Study processing details: Nucleated cell counts were estimated from reference gene primer amplification. This table comes from immunoSEQ multiplex PCR, and its TCRdb copy is limited to in-frame clones, with some not included. V, J and clone size are those of that table, while D and trimming were read from the DNA. The sample includes around 13,000 clones, roughly 76% of them seen just once. This receptor was taken from a human donor in a cohort sampled during active COVID-19. This sequence joins TRBV5-1 and TRBJ2-2; D may be TRBD2 (6 bases). Sequencing was carried out using peripheral blood. The CDR3 DNA reads TGCGCCAGCAGCCAAAAAAAAACCGGGGGAAACACCGGGGAGCTGTTTTTT. Translating it yields CASSQKKTGGNTGELFF.